Listed below are T cell receptor beta chains from one sample, sequenced in a study of blood T cell repertoires in COVID-19. Some clones are missing from TCRdb's copy, which holds only in-frame ones; the method was immunoSEQ multiplex PCR. The sample has more than 110,000 clones, just under 90% seen once; the top ten hold roughly 4.3%. The sequenced material came from peripheral blood. All receptors derive from a woman aged 40 to 50 with acute or convalescent COVID-19. Each CDR3 is given with its conserved first and last residue. The D gene is left open where the match is weak. Clone size is stated in some rows and not others, as once, few, many or a class when expanded.

DNA,CDR3,J,V,size,D
TGTGCCAGCAGCAGGCAGACTCACAGGGAAGAGACCCAGTACTTC,CASSRQTHREETQYF,TRBJ2-5,TRBV21-1,NA,NA
TGTGCCAGCAGCTTAACGTCAGGGGGCTTCACTGAAGCTTTCTTT,CASSLTSGGFTEAFF,TRBJ1-1,TRBV7-3,NA,TRBD1
TGTGCCAGCAGCTCCCGACTAGCGGGCAGGTACCAAGAGACCCAGTACTTC,CASSSRLAGRYQETQYF,TRBJ2-5,TRBV7-8,NA,TRBD2
TGCGCCAGCAGCCAGGACACTAGCGGGAGAATCGGGGTCGAGCAGTACTTC,CASSQDTSGRIGVEQYF,TRBJ2-7,TRBV4-3,once,TRBD2
TGTGCCAGCAGCTTTGGGACAGGGCCCTCTGGGGCCAACGTCCTGACTTTC,CASSFGTGPSGANVLTF,TRBJ2-6,TRBV5-5,NA,TRBD1
TGTGCCAGTAGTATGGGGCAGGGGGAACGTGGCTACACCTTC,CASSMGQGERGYTF,TRBJ1-2,TRBV19,NA,TRBD1
TGTGCCAGCAGCCTAGGACTAGCGGGGGGGCTAGGGGAGCTGTTTTTT,CASSLGLAGGLGELFF,TRBJ2-2,TRBV7-9,NA,TRBD2
TGTGCCAGCAGCGCCGGGGGGGTGACGGGCTACACCTTC,CASSAGGVTGYTF,TRBJ1-2,TRBV6-5,NA,NA
TGTGCCAGCAGCTTGGCCGGGACAGGCTACGAGCAGTACTTC,CASSLAGTGYEQYF,TRBJ2-7,TRBV5-4,NA,TRBD1
TGCGCCAGCAGCCAAGTGGACACGGTGCGAGCTTTCTTT,CASSQVDTVRAFF,TRBJ1-1,TRBV4-1,NA,NA
TGTGCCAGCTCCCTGTCGGGGGTGGGCGAGCAGTACTTC,CASSLSGVGEQYF,TRBJ2-7,TRBV13,NA,NA
TGTGCCAGCAGTTACAACGGGGGTGGCACAGATACGCAGTATTTT,CASSYNGGGTDTQYF,TRBJ2-3,TRBV6-6,NA,NA
TGTGCCAGCAGTTGGGGACTGAACTATGGCTACACCTTC,CASSWGLNYGYTF,TRBJ1-2,TRBV7-2,once,NA
TGTGCCAGCAGTCGCCGGGACAGGTCCAGTGAAGCTTTCTTT,CASSRRDRSSEAFF,TRBJ1-1,TRBV6-6,once,TRBD1
TGTGCCAGCAGCTCACCGACTAGCGGGAGCTCCTACAATGAGCAGTTCTTC,CASSSPTSGSSYNEQFF,TRBJ2-1,TRBV11-2,NA,TRBD2
TGTGCCAGCAGCTCTATACGCCTTATGTACAATGAGCAGTTCTTC,CASSSIRLMYNEQFF,TRBJ2-1,TRBV11-2,NA,NA
TGTGCCAGCAGCCAAGATGGGGGGGCGCGGCCCCAGCATTTT,CASSQDGGARPQHF,TRBJ1-5,TRBV3-1/TRBV3-2,NA,NA
TGTGCCAGCAGTTCGTTGCCAGGGGCTGGCTCCTACGAGCAGTACTTC,CASSSLPGAGSYEQYF,TRBJ2-7,TRBV6-2/TRBV6-3,few,NA
TGTGCCAGCAGCCAAGATCTTGTGACTGCCCAGTTCTTC,CASSQDLVTAQFF,TRBJ2-1,TRBV14,NA,NA
TGTGCCATCAGTGAGTCAGGAGGAGCTGGGGCCAACGTCCTGACTTTC,CAISESGGAGANVLTF,TRBJ2-6,TRBV10-3,NA,NA
TGTGCCTGGACCCTAGGTGGCCCCTACGAGCAGTACTTC,CAWTLGGPYEQYF,TRBJ2-7,TRBV30,few,NA
TGTGCCAGCAGTGAAGGTCCAGGTTCGAATCAGCCCCAGCATTTT,CASSEGPGSNQPQHF,TRBJ1-5,TRBV25-1,NA,NA
TGTGCCAGCAGCGAGGGAGTGATCAATCAGCCCCAGCATTTT,CASSEGVINQPQHF,TRBJ1-5,TRBV3-1/TRBV3-2,NA,NA
TGTGCCAGCAGCGCCCCGGACAGTCCATACGAGCAGTACTTC,CASSAPDSPYEQYF,TRBJ2-7,TRBV11-1,once,NA
TGTGCCAGAAGCCCGACGGGGGGCAGTATACACCATCAGCCCCAGCATTTT,CARSPTGGSIHHQPQHF,TRBJ1-5,TRBV5-3,NA,NA
TGCGCCAGCAGTGAGACGGCAACTAATGAAAAACTGTTTTTT,CASSETATNEKLFF,TRBJ1-4,TRBV10-1,NA,NA
TGCGCCAGCAGCCAACAGGGTAATTCACCCCTCCACTTT,CASSQQGNSPLHF,TRBJ1-6,TRBV4-3,NA,NA
TGCAGTGCTAGTGGGCAGGGGGCAGGTGGAGCTTTCTTT,CSASGQGAGGAFF,TRBJ1-1,TRBV20-1,once,TRBD1
TGCGCCAGCAGCCAAGGACAGGTCTATGGCTACACCTTC,CASSQGQVYGYTF,TRBJ1-2,TRBV4-1,NA,NA
TGTGCCAGCTCACTAATAGACACTGAAGCTTTCTTT,CASSLIDTEAFF,TRBJ1-1,TRBV18,NA,NA
TGTGCCATCAGTGAGTCGGGGGGGTTGAACGCCTACGAGCAGTACTTC,CAISESGGLNAYEQYF,TRBJ2-7,TRBV10-3,NA,TRBD2
TGTGCCAGCAGCGTAGCGGGATTGCAAGAGACCCAGTACTTC,CASSVAGLQETQYF,TRBJ2-5,TRBV9,NA,NA
TGTGCCACCAGTGATTACACAAACACTGAAGCTTTCTTT,CATSDYTNTEAFF,TRBJ1-1,TRBV24-1,once,NA
TGTGCCAGCAGTGCTCTCCCCTATAGCACCGGGGAGCTGTTTTTT,CASSALPYSTGELFF,TRBJ2-2,TRBV2,NA,NA
TGTGCCAGCAGGAAAACACCCCCGACTTGGAGTGAGCAGTTCTTC,CASRKTPPTWSEQFF,TRBJ2-1,TRBV27,NA,NA
TGTGCCAGCAGTTATAGAGGCGGGAGGGGAGCCTACGAGCAGTACTTC,CASSYRGGRGAYEQYF,TRBJ2-7,TRBV6-5,NA,TRBD2
TGCAGCGTTGCAGGGGCCACTGAAGCTTTCTTT,CSVAGATEAFF,TRBJ1-1,TRBV29-1,NA,NA
TGTGCCAGCAGTTGGACAGGGGGGAACACTGAAGCTTTCTTT,CASSWTGGNTEAFF,TRBJ1-1,TRBV6-2/TRBV6-3,NA,TRBD1
TGTGCCAGCAGTCGACTAGCGGGGGGGCCGGTCCCCGGGGAGCTGTTTTTT,CASSRLAGGPVPGELFF,TRBJ2-2,TRBV7-9,few,TRBD2
TGTGCCAGCAGCCGTGGGGACATATTGTTCACAGATACGCAGTATTTT,CASSRGDILFTDTQYF,TRBJ2-3,TRBV4-2,NA,NA
TGTGCCAGCAGCGTACAGAGCGGGGGGGCTTTAGAGACCCAGTACTTC,CASSVQSGGALETQYF,TRBJ2-5,TRBV9,NA,TRBD2
TGTGCCAGTAAACAGGGAGCTAATTCACCCCTCCACTTT,CASKQGANSPLHF,TRBJ1-6,TRBV19,few,NA
TGCGCCAGCAGCTTGGGCGGGGTTGGCACCGGGGAGCTGTTTTTT,CASSLGGVGTGELFF,TRBJ2-2,TRBV5-1,NA,NA
TGTGCCAGCAGTTACTCGGGGTTCAGGGGGCACTTGGAGCAGTACTTC,CASSYSGFRGHLEQYF,TRBJ2-7,TRBV6-5,NA,TRBD1
TGCAGTGCGCACAGGGAAGAGACCCAGTACTTC,CSAHREETQYF,TRBJ2-5,TRBV20-1,once,NA
TGTGCCAGCAGTCCCTCCCCTAGCGGGAGTTTCCACGAGCAGTACTTC,CASSPSPSGSFHEQYF,TRBJ2-7,TRBV2,NA,TRBD2
TGTGCCAGCAGCTTGGGGGAGACAAGCAATGAAAAACTGTTTTTT,CASSLGETSNEKLFF,TRBJ1-4,TRBV5-5,NA,NA
TGTGCCAGCAGCTTAGCTTCGGCGGGGTCGTTAGAGACCCAGTACTTC,CASSLASAGSLETQYF,TRBJ2-5,TRBV7-6,NA,NA